Each of the 27 T cell receptor beta chains below was sequenced from the same sample in a study of identical twins (dated by TCRdb to about 2016). Library preparation used 5' RACE. The sample was run on an Illumina HiSeq 2000. The public reads were reprocessed in TCRdb via fastp at Q25 and MiXCR, keeping in-frame beta chains. Every CDR3 protein is listed once, alongside the most common genes and DNA of its rows. The sample has 240,000 or so distinct CDR3 sequences on record, 12% of them singletons. The top ten hold roughly 4.2% of the sample. This same sample was also taken into another study, of yellow fever vaccine responses in identical twins.

Source material: memory (CD45RO+) T cells sorted from blood. The cell subset or site label, read with the paper, signifies: CD45RO+ enriched T cells. Source of these receptors: a young woman in good health.

In this sample, this clonotype turned up many times. The V call is TRBV5-1, the J call TRBJ2-7, with D unresolved. The V and J ends lost 4 bases and 7 bases respectively, with 9 bases between them. The CDR3 sequence is 11 residues long. The germline V gene has CDR1 SGHRS and CDR2 YFSETQ. The CDR3: CASSQKGEQYF. The CDR3 DNA follows: TGCGCCAGCAGCCAAAAGGGAGAGCAGTACTTC.

This clonotype rates as medium-sized. V usage is TRBV20-1 and J usage is TRBJ2-7; TRBD2 matches 10 bases. J lost 6 bases, V lost 0 bases, and 5 bases had no gene match. Germline V gives CDR1 DFQATT, CDR2 SNEGSKA (reference sequence). The CDR3 totals 14 residues. The CDR3 here is CSARDSGREFEQYF. As DNA, the CDR3 is TGCAGTGCTAGAGACAGCGGGAGGGAGTTCGAGCAGTACTTC.

This clonotype was seen a few times. V usage is TRBV15 and J usage is TRBJ2-7, with D perhaps given as TRBD1 or TRBD2 (5 bases each). Trimming pared 0 bases from V and 3 bases from J, leaving 12 bases between. Germline V lookup: CDR1 LNHNV, CDR2 YYDKDF (reference sequence). This CDR3 has 15 residues. The CDR3 protein is CATSRDLRGNYEQYF. Here the CDR3 DNA reads TGTGCCACCAGCAGAGATCTGAGGGGAAACTACGAGCAGTACTTC.

The V gene is TRBV7-8, the J gene TRBJ2-1; TRBD2 aligns across 15 bases. The CDR3 contains 16 residues. Looked up from germline, CDR1 is SGHVS and CDR2 is FQNEAQ. V was clipped by 4 bases and J by 8 bases; unmatched bases: 6. The CDR3 sequence: CASSSRTSGGVDEQFF. DNA of the CDR3: TGTGCCAGCAGCTCCCGGACTAGCGGGGGGGTCGATGAGCAGTTCTTC.

This clonotype occurred many times. This chain links TRBV12-3 or TRBV12-4 with TRBJ1-1; the D gene is possibly TRBD1 (5 bases). V was cut by 6 bases and J by 4 bases, with 9 bases left in between. The CDR3 contains 12 residues. The CDR3 nucleotides read TGTGCCAGCAGCAAAGGGGTCACTGAAGCTTTCTTT. This sequence encodes CASSKGVTEAFF.

This clonotype was found a few times. The V gene is TRBV20-1, the J gene TRBJ2-7; TRBD1 matches at 8 bases. CDR3 length: 13 amino acids. V was pared by 4 bases and J by 1 base, with 3 bases of the junction left unmatched. Germline V gene sequence: CDR1 DFQATT, CDR2 SNEGSKA (reference sequence). Written as DNA, the CDR3 is TGCAGTGCTACGACAGGGGTATCCTACGAGCAGTACTTC. This encodes CSATTGVSYEQYF.

This clonotype appeared a single time. The chain links TRBV21-1 to TRBJ2-5; the table's D gene call, TRBD2, was not cross checked with the DNA. TRBV21-1 is a listed pseudogene. The CDR3 spans 20 residues. CDR3 region: CASSKVGLAGVLDGFNTQYF. In DNA, the CDR3 is TGTGCCAGCAGCAAAGTCGGACTAGCGGGGGTACTGGATGGGTTCAATACCCAGTACTTC.

Concerning this clonotype: Given a much more abundant clone one base away, this may be a read error. This chain links TRBV20-1 with TRBJ2-2, with D perhaps TRBD1 (5 bases). Germline V lookup: CDR1 DFQATT, CDR2 SNEGSKA (reference sequence). The CDR3 consists of 12 residues. The DNA for the CDR3 is TGCAGAGTCACCAGGGTGGTGGGGGAGCTGTTTTTT. It yields the protein CRVTRVVGELFF.

In this sample, this clonotype turned up many times. The chain recombines TRBV7-9 with TRBJ2-5, with 9 bases fitting TRBD2. The germline gives CDR1 SEHNR, CDR2 FQNEAQ (reference sequence). The junction had 5 bases not matched to a gene; V was cut back by 4 bases and J by 5 bases. The CDR3 sequence is 14 residues long. CDR3 sequence (DNA): TGTGCCAGCAGCTCGGGACTAGCAGGGGAGACCCAGTACTTC. Its protein is CASSSGLAGETQYF.

This clonotype was counted only a few times. This rearrangement joins TRBV28 to TRBJ1-1, with unresolved D. The CDR3 has 13 amino acids. Germline V gene sequence: CDR1 MDHEN, CDR2 SYDVKM. Between the trimmed V and J ends, which lost 3 bases and 8 bases, there was a span of 13 bases. CDR3 bases: TGTGCCAGCAGTTTGAATGGTCAGCCAGAAGCTTTCTTT. Its translation is CASSLNGQPEAFF.

This clonotype was counted at least ten times. The genes are TRBV7-9 and TRBJ2-7, with a tentative D call TRBD1 (6 bases). This CDR3 is 12 amino acids long. The ends were cut back, 5 bases at V and 11 bases at J, with 16 bases in the middle. Germline loops: CDR1 SEHNR, CDR2 FQNEAQ (reference sequence). The CDR3 coding sequence is TGTGCCAGCAGCATTCTACAGGGCGGCAAGTACTTC. This gives the protein CASSILQGGKYF.

The chain links TRBV6-1 to TRBJ2-1; TRBD2 is a possible D gene (6 bases). Per the germline V gene, CDR1 is MNHNS and CDR2 is SASEGT. The CDR3 has 14 residues. Trimming cost V 7 bases and J 0 bases, with 10 bases left between them. For the CDR3, the DNA is TGTGCCAGCACAAGCGGGTACTCCTACAATGAGCAGTTCTTC. Encoded protein: CASTSGYSYNEQFF.

The genes are TRBV4-3 and TRBJ2-2; 7 bases match TRBD2. V was clipped by 5 bases and J by 7 bases; unmatched bases: 4. Germline assignment: CDR1 LGHNA and CDR2 YSLEER. This CDR3 has 13 residues. The CDR3 DNA sequence: TGCGCCAGCAGCGCCAGGGAGGGCGGGGAGCTGTTTTTT. Residues: CASSAREGGELFF.

CDR3 sequence: CASSLERDREETQYF. CDR3 sequence (DNA): TGTGCCAGCAGCTTAGAACGGGACAGGGAAGAGACCCAGTACTTC. The chain carries TRBV7-2 and TRBJ2-5; 9 bases line up with TRBD1. There are 15 residues in the CDR3. Germline CDR1 is SGHTA and CDR2 is FQGNSA. Trimming removed 1 base from V and 3 bases from J; junction bases left unmatched: 3.

This clonotype was picked up a small number of times. V usage is TRBV5-1 and J usage is TRBJ2-2; tentative D call: TRBD2 (5 bases). The CDR3 has 18 residues. V lost 1 base to trimming and J lost 4 bases, with 20 bases between them. Germline values: CDR1 SGHRS, CDR2 YFSETQ. The CDR3 loop is CASSLIPSLSRSTGELFF. DNA of the CDR3: TGCGCCAGCAGCTTGATTCCTAGCCTTTCCAGATCCACCGGGGAGCTGTTTTTT.

This clonotype showed up just a few times. The rearrangement joins TRBV14 to TRBJ2-1, with unresolved D. V was clipped by 6 bases and J by 9 bases, with 18 bases between them. Per germline, CDR1 SGHDN and CDR2 FVKESK. The CDR3 is made up of 14 amino acids. CDR3 sequence: CASRGSVESGEQFF. The CDR3 coding sequence is TGTGCCAGCAGAGGTTCGGTAGAATCGGGTGAGCAGTTCTTC.

This clonotype has just a few counts. This sequence joins TRBV29-1 and TRBJ2-5; the D call may be TRBD1 or TRBD2 (5 bases each). Germline CDR1 SQVTM, CDR2 ANQGSEA. The V and J ends lost 4 bases and 5 bases respectively, with 11 bases between them. CDR3 size: 12 residues. The CDR3 protein is CSVGGTAETQYF. In nucleotides, the CDR3 is TGCAGCGTTGGGGGGACGGCGGAGACCCAGTACTTC.

This clonotype was observed a handful of times. V usage is TRBV2 and J usage is TRBJ2-5, with 7 positions matching TRBD2. Trimming cost V 7 bases and J 5 bases; bases outside gene matches: 10. The V gene's germline CDR1 is SNHLY and CDR2 FYNNEI. The CDR3 covers 14 residues. In DNA form, the CDR3 reads TGTGCCAGCAACCGACTAGCCCTCCTGGAGACCCAGTACTTC. Residues: CASNRLALLETQYF.

This clonotype was counted ten times or more. J is TRBJ1-1 and V is TRBV7-9; D unclear. This CDR3 region has 12 residues. Trimming stripped 3 bases from V and 11 bases from J, with 13 bases between. CDR1 SEHNR and CDR2 FQNEAQ come from the germline V gene (reference sequence). The CDR3 spells CASSLGIDRAFF. CDR3 sequence (DNA): TGTGCCAGCAGCTTGGGGATTGATCGGGCTTTCTTT.

This clonotype was counted only a few times. The gene calls are TRBV5-1 and TRBJ2-1, with 8 bases matching TRBD2. V trimming: 0 bases; J trimming: 6 bases; junction bases outside the gene matches: 8. This CDR3 spans 16 amino acids. Germline V gene data show CDR1 as SGHRS and CDR2 as YFSETQ. Written as DNA, the CDR3 is TGCGCCAGCAGCTTGGCCCGGGGACTAGGTTCCAATGAGCAGTTCTTC. This sequence encodes CASSLARGLGSNEQFF.

This clonotype ranks as medium-sized (0.01 to 0.1%). This chain uses TRBV6-4 with TRBJ2-3, with 12 bases aligning to TRBD2. Per germline, CDR1 MRHNA and CDR2 SNTAGT. CDR3 length: 15 residues. Germline trimming cut 5 bases from V and 6 bases from J; bases unmatched to any gene: 6. For the CDR3, the DNA is TGTGCCAGCAGTCGGACTAGCGGGACTGGGGATACGCAGTATTTT. Protein: CASSRTSGTGDTQYF.

In its sample, this clonotype was seen many times. The chain employs TRBV5-1 and TRBJ2-1; a weak D match, TRBD2 (6 bases). There are 13 residues in the CDR3. The V end lost 4 bases, the J end lost 8 bases, and 13 bases lay between the germline ends. Germline-derived CDR1 and CDR2 are SGHRS and YFSETQ. The CDR3 reads CASSPGDSDEQFF. CDR3 bases: TGCGCCAGCAGCCCGGGGGATTCCGATGAGCAGTTCTTC.

The sample holds a few counts of this clonotype. V usage is TRBV7-2 and J usage is TRBJ2-6, with D possibly being TRBD1 (5 bases). The CDR3 is made up of 16 amino acids. Germline CDR1 is SGHTA and CDR2 is FQGNSA. V was shortened by 5 bases and J by 0 bases, with 11 bases between the two germline ends. The CDR3 nucleotides are TGTGCCAGCAGCCTCGACAGTTACTCTGGGGCCAACGTCCTGACTTTC. This translates into CASSLDSYSGANVLTF.

This clonotype was recorded at least ten times. The chain combines TRBV12-3 or TRBV12-4 with TRBJ1-5, with unresolved D. This CDR3 has 13 residues. The V and J ends lost 3 bases and 9 bases respectively, with 12 bases between them. In DNA form, the CDR3 reads TGTGCCAGCAGTTTTAACTTTTTGTCGCCCCAGCATTTT. Translating it yields CASSFNFLSPQHF.

The rearrangement links TRBV5-5 to TRBJ2-7; D could derive from TRBD1 or TRBD2 (6 bases each). The germline V gene has CDR1 SGHKS and CDR2 YYEKEE (reference sequence). The V gene lost 4 bases and the J gene lost 2 bases, with 19 bases spanning the gap. The CDR3 has 16 residues. CDR3 amino acids: CASSVTGTGGTYEQYF. CDR3 DNA: TGTGCCAGCAGCGTTACAGGGACTGGCGGGACCTACGAGCAGTACTTC.

This clonotype was observed many times. The chain uses TRBV2 and TRBJ2-1; 7 bases are shared with TRBD2. CDR1 is SNHLY and CDR2 is FYNNEI in the germline V gene. The J segment lost 7 bases and the V segment lost 4 bases, leaving 10 bases of the junction unmatched. The length of the CDR3 is 15 residues. CDR3 sequence reads: CASSGASGTGNEQFF. DNA for the CDR3: TGTGCCAGCAGTGGGGCTAGCGGAACTGGGAATGAGCAGTTCTTC. Together with reference TRBV2 and TRBJ2-1, the CDR3 gives the full variable domain: EPEVTQTPSHQVTQMGQEVILRCVPISNHLYFYWYRQILGQKVEFLVSFYNNEISEKSEIFDDQFSVERPDGSNFTLKIRSTKLEDSAMYFCASSGASGTGNEQFFGPGTRLTVL.

The chain uses TRBV20-1 and TRBJ2-3; 7 bases are a match to TRBD2. The J segment lost 1 base and the V segment lost 6 bases, leaving 7 bases of the junction unmatched. The CDR3 has 14 residues. CDR1 and CDR2 from the germline V gene are DFQATT and SNEGSKA (reference sequence). The CDR3 sequence: CSASLREGTDTQYF. The CDR3 DNA sequence: TGCAGTGCGAGTCTCCGGGAGGGCACAGATACGCAGTATTTT.